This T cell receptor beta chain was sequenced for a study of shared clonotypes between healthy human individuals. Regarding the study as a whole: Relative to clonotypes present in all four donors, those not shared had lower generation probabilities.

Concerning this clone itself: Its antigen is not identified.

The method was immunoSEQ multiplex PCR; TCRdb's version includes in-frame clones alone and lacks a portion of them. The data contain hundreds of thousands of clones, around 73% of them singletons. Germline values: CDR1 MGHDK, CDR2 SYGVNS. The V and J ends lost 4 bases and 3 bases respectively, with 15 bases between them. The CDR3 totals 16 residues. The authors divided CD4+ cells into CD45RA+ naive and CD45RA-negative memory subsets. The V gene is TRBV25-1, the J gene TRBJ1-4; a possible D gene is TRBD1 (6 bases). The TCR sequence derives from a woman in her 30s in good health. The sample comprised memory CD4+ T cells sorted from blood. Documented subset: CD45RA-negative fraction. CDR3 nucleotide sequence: TGTGCCAGCAGTGCACAGGGAGGATGGTCTAATGAAAAACTGTTTTTT. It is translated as CASSAQGGWSNEKLFF. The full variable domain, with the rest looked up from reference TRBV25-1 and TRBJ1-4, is EADIYQTPRYLVIGTGKKITLECSQTMGHDKMYWYQQDPGMELHLIHYSYGVNSTEKGDLSSESTVSRIRTEHFPLTLESARPSHTSQYLCASSAQGGWSNEKLFFGSGTQLSVL.